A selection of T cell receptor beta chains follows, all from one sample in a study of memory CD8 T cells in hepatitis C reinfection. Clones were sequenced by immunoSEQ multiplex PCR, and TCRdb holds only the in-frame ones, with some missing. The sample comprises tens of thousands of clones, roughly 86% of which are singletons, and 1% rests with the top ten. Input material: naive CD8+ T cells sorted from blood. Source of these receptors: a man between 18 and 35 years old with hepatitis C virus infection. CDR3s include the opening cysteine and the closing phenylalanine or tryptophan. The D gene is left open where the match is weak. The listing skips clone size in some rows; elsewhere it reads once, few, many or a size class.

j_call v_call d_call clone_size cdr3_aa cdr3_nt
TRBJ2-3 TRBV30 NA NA CAWIENRFTDTQYF TGTGCCTGGATTGAGAACAGGTTCACAGATACGCAGTATTTT
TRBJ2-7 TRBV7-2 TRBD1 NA CASSSWDSHYEQYF TGTGCCAGCAGCTCCTGGGACAGCCACTACGAGCAGTACTTC
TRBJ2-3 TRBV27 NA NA CASSLSARDTDTQYF TGTGCCAGCAGTTTATCGGCGAGGGACACAGATACGCAGTATTTT
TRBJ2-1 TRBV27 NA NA CASSFYGSYNEQFF TGTGCCAGCAGTTTTTACGGCTCCTACAATGAGCAGTTCTTC
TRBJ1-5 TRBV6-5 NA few CASSADMGNQPQHF TGTGCCAGCAGTGCGGACATGGGCAATCAGCCCCAGCATTTT
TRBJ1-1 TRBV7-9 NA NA CASSHDRGEAFF TGTGCCAGCAGCCATGACCGCGGAGAAGCTTTCTTT
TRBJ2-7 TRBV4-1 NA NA CASSQVGHREQYF TGCGCCAGCAGCCAAGTGGGACACAGAGAGCAGTACTTC
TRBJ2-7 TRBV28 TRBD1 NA CASSSGWDSSYEQYF TGTGCCAGCAGTTCCGGCTGGGACAGCTCCTACGAGCAGTACTTC
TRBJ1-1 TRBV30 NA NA CAWGKVSTGLTNTEAFF TGTGCCTGGGGGAAGGTAAGTACAGGGTTGACGAACACTGAAGCTTTCTTT
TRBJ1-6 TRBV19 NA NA CASSGQNNSPLHF TGTGCCAGTAGCGGACAAAATAATTCCCCCCTCCACTTT
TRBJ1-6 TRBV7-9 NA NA CASSSQVHNSPLHF TGTGCCAGCAGCTCACAGGTCCATAATTCACCCCTCCACTTT